These T cell receptor beta chains were read from a single sample in a study of cytomegalovirus exposure and HLA in healthy donors. The protocol was immunoSEQ multiplex PCR, while the TCRdb copy is restricted to in-frame clones and leaves out a portion. Altogether about 160,000 clones are present, roughly 80% being singletons, with the ten largest covering around 1.3%. The specimen sequenced was PBMCs. These TCRs come from a woman under 40 in good health and CMV-seronegative. The CDR3 runs from the conserved cysteine through the conserved F or W. A D gene is named only where the DNA matches it firmly. Some rows mark clone size as missing; the rest say once, few, many or name a class of expanded clone.

j_call d_call clone_size v_call cdr3_aa cdr3_nt
TRBJ2-1 NA NA TRBV6-1 CASSWGSLYNEQFF TGTGCCAGCAGCTGGGGCAGCCTCTACAATGAGCAGTTCTTC
TRBJ2-1 TRBD2 NA TRBV6-4 CASSGSTSGTYNEQFF TGTGCCAGCAGTGGATCCACTAGCGGAACCTACAATGAGCAGTTCTTC
TRBJ1-1 TRBD1 NA TRBV18 CASSRQGGTEAFF TGTGCCAGCTCAAGACAGGGTGGCACTGAAGCTTTCTTT
TRBJ2-2 NA NA TRBV6-6 CASSKGGHTGELFF TGTGCCAGCAGTAAGGGGGGGCACACCGGGGAGCTGTTTTTT
TRBJ2-3 NA few TRBV9 CASSLDSITDTQYF TGTGCCAGCAGCCTCGACAGTATTACAGATACGCAGTATTTT
TRBJ2-1 NA NA TRBV11-3 CASSLGRRDSSSYNEQFF TGTGCCAGCAGCTTAGGGAGGCGGGACAGTAGCTCCTACAATGAGCAGTTCTTC
TRBJ2-4 NA NA TRBV11-2 CASSRSTGKADIQYF TGTGCCAGCAGCCGCTCCACAGGGAAGGCGGACATTCAGTACTTC
TRBJ1-4 NA NA TRBV27 CASSPGGRNNEKLFF TGTGCCAGCAGTCCCGGAGGCAGGAATAATGAAAAACTGTTTTTT
TRBJ1-4 NA few TRBV9 CASSGHSGTNEKLFF TGTGCCAGCAGCGGACACTCAGGCACTAATGAAAAACTGTTTTTT
TRBJ2-7 TRBD2 NA TRBV28 CASSRPGLAGGTRSYEQYF TGTGCCAGCAGCCGACCCGGACTAGCGGGGGGTACTCGCTCCTACGAGCAGTACTTC
TRBJ2-5 TRBD1 once TRBV6-6 CASSRISGQGEYF TGTGCCAGCAGTCGCATTTCGGGACAGGGGGAGTACTTC
TRBJ1-5 TRBD1 few TRBV5-1 CASSLAGTGYQPQHF TGCGCCAGCAGCTTGGCCGGGACAGGCTATCAGCCCCAGCATTTT
TRBJ2-3 TRBD2 NA TRBV30 CAWSARLAGVFYATDTQYF TGTGCCTGGAGTGCTAGACTAGCGGGGGTCTTTTATGCGACAGATACGCAGTATTTT
TRBJ2-5 NA NA TRBV11-2 CASSPRYQETQYF TGTGCCAGCAGCCCCCGTTACCAAGAGACCCAGTACTTC
TRBJ1-6 NA NA TRBV10-1 CASMGGSYNSPLHF TGCGCCAGCATGGGGGGGTCCTATAATTCACCCCTCCACTTT
TRBJ2-3 NA NA TRBV7-8 CASSLSGLPWGTDTQYF TGTGCCAGCAGCTTATCCGGACTGCCGTGGGGCACAGATACGCAGTATTTT
TRBJ1-1 NA NA TRBV28 CASRPPGHLTGAEAFF TGTGCCAGCAGGCCCCCGGGACACCTCACGGGCGCTGAAGCTTTCTTT
TRBJ2-3 TRBD1 NA TRBV7-2 CASSRDRGDTQYF TGTGCCAGCAGCCGGGACAGGGGAGATACGCAGTATTTT
TRBJ2-2 TRBD1 NA TRBV5-1 CASSVTGGNVVGELFF TGCGCCAGCAGCGTTACAGGGGGGAACGTAGTCGGGGAGCTGTTTTTT
TRBJ1-2 TRBD1 NA TRBV5-4 CASSSAARGDGYTF TGTGCCAGCAGCTCGGCCGCCAGGGGGGATGGCTACACCTTC
TRBJ2-1 NA NA TRBV13 CASSLVRDEQFF TGTGCCAGCAGCTTAGTGCGGGATGAGCAGTTCTTC
TRBJ1-2 TRBD1 NA TRBV5-1 CASSSTRGNGYGYTF TGCGCCAGCAGCTCGACCAGGGGGAACGGCTATGGCTACACCTTC
TRBJ1-5 TRBD1 NA TRBV7-9 CSSSLGTGLGQPQHF TGTTCCAGCAGCTTAGGGACAGGGCTCGGACAGCCCCAGCATTTT
TRBJ1-5 TRBD1 once TRBV30 CAWSVTGGTGQPQHF TGTGCCTGGAGTGTAACAGGGGGCACCGGTCAGCCCCAGCATTTT
TRBJ2-2 NA NA TRBV30 CAWSVLANTGELFF TGTGCCTGGAGTGTACTAGCGAACACCGGGGAGCTGTTTTTT
TRBJ1-6 TRBD1 NA TRBV10-2 CASGDRDAYNSPLHF TGCGCCAGTGGGGACAGGGACGCCTATAATTCACCCCTCCACTTT
TRBJ1-1 NA once TRBV7-6 CASRREMNTEAFF TGTGCCAGCAGACGGGAGATGAACACTGAAGCTTTCTTT
TRBJ1-3 TRBD1 NA TRBV10-1 CARVQGTGNTIYF TGCGCCAGAGTACAGGGGACTGGAAACACCATATATTTT
TRBJ2-1 TRBD2 NA TRBV4-2 CASSQEARGAPYNEQFF TGTGCCAGCAGCCAAGAGGCGCGGGGGGCACCCTACAATGAGCAGTTCTTC
TRBJ1-2 NA NA TRBV11-1 CASSPGGKSDYGYTF TGTGCCAGCAGCCCCGGGGGAAAAAGCGACTATGGCTACACCTTC
TRBJ1-1 NA NA TRBV7-8 CASSLGLEAFF TGTGCCAGCAGCTTAGGGCTTGAAGCTTTCTTT
TRBJ1-1 NA NA TRBV4-1 CASNVGRHNTEAFF TGCGCCAGCAATGTAGGTCGACACAACACTGAAGCTTTCTTT
TRBJ2-1 NA NA TRBV7-9 CASSSKDGSSYNEQFF TGTGCCAGCAGCTCAAAAGACGGGAGCTCCTACAATGAGCAGTTCTTC
TRBJ2-7 NA NA TRBV7-8 CASSFYSNYEQYF TGTGCCAGCAGCTTTTACAGTAACTACGAGCAGTACTTC
TRBJ2-3 NA NA TRBV28 CATLRETDTQYF TGTGCCACCCTAAGGGAGACAGATACGCAGTATTTT
TRBJ2-1 NA few TRBV7-8 CASSLALSSYNEQFF TGTGCCAGCAGCTTAGCCCTGAGCTCCTACAATGAGCAGTTCTTC
TRBJ2-1 TRBD1 NA TRBV5-4 CASSLDPGGSNEQFF TGTGCCAGCAGCTTGGACCCAGGGGGCTCCAATGAGCAGTTCTTC
TRBJ2-1 TRBD2 few TRBV2 CASTGLASYNEQFF TGTGCCAGCACGGGACTAGCATCCTACAATGAGCAGTTCTTC
TRBJ1-3 TRBD1 NA TRBV5-5 CASSFQGAGNTIYF TGTGCCAGCAGCTTCCAGGGGGCGGGGAACACCATATATTTT
TRBJ1-1 NA once TRBV19 CASKPAHIREGTEAFF TGTGCCAGTAAACCCGCTCACATCAGGGAGGGCACTGAAGCTTTCTTT
TRBJ1-4 NA NA TRBV27 CASGKGEKLFF TGTGCCAGCGGAAAGGGGGAAAAACTGTTTTTT
TRBJ1-1 TRBD1 NA TRBV7-6 CASSRFPTGTVTEAFF TGTGCCAGCAGCCGGTTTCCGACAGGGACGGTGACTGAAGCTTTCTTT
TRBJ1-2 TRBD1 NA TRBV6-5 CASRSGQGDGYTF TGTGCCAGCAGGTCTGGACAGGGAGATGGCTACACCTTC
TRBJ1-2 NA NA TRBV25-1 CASYDAGGYGYTF TGTGCCAGTTACGACGCGGGAGGCTATGGCTACACCTTC
TRBJ1-1 NA few TRBV9 CASSSLGTEAFF TGTGCCAGCAGCTCGCTAGGAACTGAAGCTTTCTTT
TRBJ2-7 NA NA TRBV5-1 CASSPVGGPGEQYF TGCGCCAGCAGTCCTGTCGGGGGGCCGGGCGAGCAGTACTTC
TRBJ2-7 TRBD2 NA TRBV6-6 CASTIQGLASYEQYF TGTGCCAGCACCATTCAGGGACTAGCATCCTACGAGCAGTACTTC
TRBJ1-2 NA NA TRBV5-6 CASSSGQYGYTF TGTGCCAGCAGCTCGGGACAATATGGCTACACCTTC